These 7 T cell receptor beta chains were sequenced from one sample in a study of identical twins. TCRdb re-derived calls from the 5' RACE reads in MiXCR, one entry per CDR3 protein. The table shows approximately 630,000 distinct CDR3 sequences, with 7.1% occurring only once. This sample was also put to use in a study of yellow fever vaccine responses in identical twins.

Sequenced sample: PBMCs. These receptors originate from a young woman in good health.

This clonotype was detected ten times or more. V usage is TRBV12-3 or TRBV12-4 and J usage is TRBJ1-5; no reliable D call. The CDR3 spans 14 residues. The V end lost 4 bases, the J end lost 4 bases, and 11 bases lay between the germline ends. The CDR3 protein is CASSWGTENQPQHF. DNA for the CDR3: TGTGCCAGCAGTTGGGGTACTGAGAATCAGCCCCAGCATTTT.

V gene TRBV14 combines with J gene TRBJ1-1; no clear D gene. CDR3 length: 14 residues. Germline V gives CDR1 SGHDN, CDR2 FVKESK. V was pared by 3 bases and J by 0 bases, with 8 bases between. CDR3 amino acids: CASSQEEMNTEAFF. CDR3 nucleotides: TGTGCCAGCAGCCAGGAGGAGATGAACACTGAAGCTTTCTTT.

This clonotype has ten or more counts. This chain uses TRBV7-2 with TRBJ2-7, with D uncertain. The length of the CDR3 is 13 residues. The V gene's germline CDR1 is SGHTA and CDR2 FQGNSA. Trimming took off 1 base at V and 6 bases at J, with 10 bases between the two ends. CDR3 in DNA: TGTGCCAGCAGCTTAGTCCTAGTTGGCGAGCAGTACTTC. Translation gives CASSLVLVGEQYF. Together with reference TRBV7-2 and TRBJ2-7, the CDR3 gives the full variable domain: GAGVSQSPSNKVTEKGKDVELRCDPISGHTALYWYRQSLGQGLEFLIYFQGNSAPDKSGLPSDRFSAERTGGSVSTLTIQRTQQEDSAVYLCASSLVLVGEQYFGPGTRLTVT.

The chain links TRBV11-2 to TRBJ2-3; TRBD2 agrees at 7 bases. V was clipped by 3 bases and J by 11 bases; unmatched bases: 26. Germline CDR1 reads SGHAT; CDR2 reads FQNNGV. This CDR3 is built from 19 residues. CDR3 in amino acids: CASSLILTAPGLPWLGQYF. In nucleotides, the CDR3 is TGTGCCAGCAGCTTGATCCTCACTGCCCCGGGACTACCTTGGCTTGGGCAGTATTTT.

J is TRBJ2-1 and V is TRBV3-1, with 14 bases lining up with TRBD2. The CDR3 has 18 amino acids. The germline CDR1 and CDR2 sequences are LGHDT and YNNKEL (reference sequence). The V gene end was trimmed by 11 bases and the J gene end by 4 bases; junction bases not matched to a gene: 16. The CDR3 loop reads CACCLGLAGGSMYNEQFF. Written as DNA, the CDR3 is TGTGCCTGCTGTTTAGGACTAGCGGGGGGTAGTATGTACAATGAGCAGTTCTTC.

This clonotype has only a few counts. The genes are TRBV12-3 or TRBV12-4 and TRBJ1-1; the match to TRBD1 covers 10 bases. V lost 7 bases, J lost 5 bases, and 13 bases stayed unmatched. The CDR3 runs 16 residues. The CDR3 DNA sequence: TGTGCCAGCATCCATTCCGACAGGGGGCTGGGAACTGAAGCTTTCTTT. Translated: CASIHSDRGLGTEAFF.

This clonotype was seen ten or more times. The chain couples TRBV5-1 to TRBJ2-5; a possible D gene is TRBD1 (6 bases). The CDR3 contains 15 residues. Trimming removed 4 bases at V and 1 base at J, with 14 bases between. The germline gives CDR1 SGHRS, CDR2 YFSETQ. In DNA, the CDR3 is TGCGCCAGCAGCGGAACTCGAGGGGGCCAAGAGACCCAGTACTTC. Protein sequence: CASSGTRGGQETQYF.